The 28 T cell receptor beta chains in this list originate from one sample, sequenced in a study of beta chain features in type 1 diabetes. Investigators reverse transcribed all isolated RNA, so they sequenced expressed TCRB transcripts. Sequencing was performed with immunoSEQ multiplex PCR; in TCRdb, only in-frame clones are kept and a portion is missing. In the table there are over 700,000 clones, roughly 17% of which are singletons. Sample: naive CD4+ T cells from blood. The receptors here all came from a woman younger than 35 in good health.

CDR3 sequence: CASSSQRPNTIYF. CDR3 DNA sequence: TGTGCCAGCAGCTCACAGAGACCCAACACCATATATTTT. The V gene is TRBV9, the J gene TRBJ1-3; D call uncertain. CDR3 size: 13 residues. CDR1 SGDLS and CDR2 YYNGEE come from the germline V gene. V lost 4 bases and J 7 bases, leaving 12 bases between the germline ends.

This clone was observed a few times. V is TRBV2 and J is TRBJ2-3; weak D call: TRBD2 (6 bases). The V end lost 3 bases, the J end lost 5 bases, and 12 bases lay between the germline ends. The germline V gene encodes CDR1 SNHLY and CDR2 FYNNEI. CDR3 length: 14 residues. Here the CDR3 DNA reads TGTGCCAGCAGTGAGGGGACTCTGATAGATACGCAGTATTTT. Residues: CASSEGTLIDTQYF.

This clone has only a few counts. V is TRBV27 and J is TRBJ1-1; 8 nucleotides match TRBD1. Germline V gene lookup returns CDR1 MNHEY and CDR2 SMNVEV (reference sequence). The V and J ends lost 6 bases and 1 base, in that order; junction bases with no gene match: 7. This CDR3 region has 15 residues. The CDR3 DNA is TGTGCCAGCAGCCGCCTCGGGACAGGGAACACTGAAGCTTTCTTT. This translates into CASSRLGTGNTEAFF.

The genes are TRBV7-2 and TRBJ2-1; 7 bases map to TRBD2. The V and J ends lost 2 bases and 7 bases, in that order; junction bases with no gene match: 5. Germline assignment: CDR1 SGHTA and CDR2 FQGNSA. The CDR3 runs to 14 residues. In nucleotides, the CDR3 is TGTGCCAGCAGCTTATCCCGGGGGGTGAATGAGCAGTTCTTC. Translation gives CASSLSRGVNEQFF.

This clone was recorded a few times. The V and J genes are TRBV6-5 and TRBJ2-3; D is unresolved. The V gene lost 5 bases and the J gene lost 0 bases, with 12 bases spanning the gap. Germline loops: CDR1 MNHEY, CDR2 SVGAGI. This CDR3 has 15 residues. The CDR3 DNA reads as TGTGCCAGCAGTCCCCCCCTAGGGAGCACAGATACGCAGTATTTT. This sequence encodes CASSPPLGSTDTQYF.

This chain connects TRBV5-1 to TRBJ2-3; 13 bases line up with TRBD2. The CDR3 covers 16 residues. Germline-derived CDR1 and CDR2 are SGHRS and YFSETQ. Trimming cost V 1 base and J 6 bases; bases outside gene matches: 5. The CDR3 loop is CASSLMTSGRLDTQYF. The DNA of the CDR3 is TGCGCCAGCAGCTTGATGACTAGCGGGAGGTTGGATACGCAGTATTTT.

Details on this clone: Distinct nucleotide sequences in the sample also encode this CDR3. The rearrangement uses TRBV7-9 and TRBJ2-1; a weak D match, TRBD1 (6 bases). This CDR3 is 14 amino acids long. Trimming removed 1 base from V and 4 bases from J, with 8 bases in between. The V gene's germline CDR1 is SEHNR and CDR2 FQNEAQ (reference sequence). CDR3 DNA: TGTGCCAGCAGCTTAGGTCAGGGGTACAATGAGCAGTTCTTC. Its translation is CASSLGQGYNEQFF.

J is TRBJ2-1 and V is TRBV5-1; 12 nucleotides line up with TRBD2. Germline V gene sequence: CDR1 SGHRS, CDR2 YFSETQ. The ends lost 4 bases at V and 3 bases at J; junction bases unmatched: 2. This CDR3 comprises 15 residues. CDR3 nucleotides: TGCGCCAGCAGCAAGGGACTAGCGGGCTACAATGAGCAGTTCTTC. Translating it yields CASSKGLAGYNEQFF.

This clone was counted once. V and J are TRBV6-1 and TRBJ2-5; 8 bases fit TRBD1. V trimming: 6 bases; J trimming: 2 bases; junction bases outside the gene matches: 2. CDR1 and CDR2 (germline): MNHNS, SASEGT. There are 13 residues in the CDR3. CDR3 amino acids: CASRRDRQETQYF. The CDR3 DNA is TGTGCCAGCAGGCGGGACAGGCAAGAGACCCAGTACTTC.

CDR3 in amino acids: CASSRTTRAGTHSGNTIYF. In DNA, the CDR3 is TGTGCCAGCTCACGTACCACAAGGGCAGGGACTCACTCTGGAAACACCATATATTTT. The rearrangement uses TRBV18 and TRBJ1-3; weak D call: TRBD1 (5 bases). Germline V gene data show CDR1 as KGHSH and CDR2 as LQKENI. V was cut by 4 bases and J by 0 bases, with 22 bases left in between. The CDR3 totals 19 residues. Full variable domain (rest looked up from reference TRBV18 and TRBJ1-3): NAGVMQNPRHLVRRRGQEARLRCSPMKGHSHVYWYRQLPEEGLKFMVYLQKENIIDESGMPKERFSAEFPKEGPSILRIQQVVRGDSAAYFCASSRTTRAGTHSGNTIYFGEGSWLTVV.

This clone has more than one count but fewer than ten. The CDR3 DNA sequence: TGCGCCAGCAGCTTGGTGGACTATCAAGAGACCCAGTACTTC. This sequence encodes CASSLVDYQETQYF. This rearrangement joins TRBV5-1 to TRBJ2-5; D is perhaps TRBD2 (6 bases). The CDR3 covers 14 residues. Trimming took off 0 bases at V and 2 bases at J, with 8 bases between the two ends. CDR1 SGHRS and CDR2 YFSETQ come from the germline V gene. Full variable domain (remainder filled in from reference TRBV5-1 and TRBJ2-5): KAGVTQTPRYLIKTRGQQVTLSCSPISGHRSVSWYQQTPGQGLQFLFEYFSETQRNKGNFPGRFSGRQFSNSRSEMNVSTLELGDSALYLCASSLVDYQETQYFGPGTRLLVL.

This clone has only a few counts. The chain uses TRBV6-5 and TRBJ2-2; possible D gene TRBD2, 5 bases. Germline V gene sequence: CDR1 MNHEY, CDR2 SVGAGI. V shed 7 bases and J shed 7 bases, with 13 bases lying between them. This CDR3 is built from 13 residues. In nucleotides, the CDR3 is TGTGCCAGCAAAGGGAGCGAGCACGGGGAGCTGTTTTTT. This sequence encodes CASKGSEHGELFF.

This clone came up many times. The chain is built from TRBV10-3 and TRBJ2-7; D is unclear. CDR1 and CDR2 from the germline V gene are ENHRY and SYGVKD. This CDR3 is built from 12 residues. Trimming took 10 bases from V and 2 from J, leaving 12 bases between them. CDR3 amino acids: CATGSQPYEQYF. CDR3 coding DNA: TGTGCCACCGGGTCCCAGCCCTACGAGCAGTACTTC.

There are a few counts of this clone. This chain connects TRBV5-1 to TRBJ2-5; 9 nucleotides line up with TRBD1. The V gene's germline CDR1 is SGHRS and CDR2 YFSETQ. The CDR3 spans 14 residues. V shed 5 bases and J 3 bases; nucleotides not matched to a gene: 5. CDR3 amino acids: CASSRDRAEETQYF. The CDR3 bases are TGCGCCAGCAGTCGGGACAGGGCTGAAGAGACCCAGTACTTC.

In regard to this clone: The sample holds other DNA sequences that translate to the same CDR3. The chain uses TRBV2 and TRBJ1-5; D is unresolved. V lost 1 base and J lost 0, with 4 bases in between. In germline, CDR1 is SNHLY, CDR2 FYNNEI. CDR3 size: 14 residues. The CDR3 DNA reads as TGTGCCAGCAGTGAAGGATATAGCAATCAGCCCCAGCATTTT. Its protein is CASSEGYSNQPQHF.

This clone has only a few counts. The rearrangement links TRBV28 to TRBJ2-3; 9 bases are shared with TRBD2. Germline CDR1 reads MDHEN; CDR2 reads SYDVKM. This CDR3 region has 16 residues. With 4 bases clipped from V and 7 bases from J, the junction kept 12 bases outside the gene matches. CDR3 nucleotide sequence: TGTGCCAGCAGTTCAACGGGACTAGCTCTTCGCTATACGCAGTATTTT. Its translation: CASSSTGLALRYTQYF.

This clone showed up just a few times. The chain combines TRBV10-3 with TRBJ1-5; D perhaps matches TRBD1 (6 bases). This CDR3 is built from 15 residues. Deletions cut 3 bases from V and 6 bases from J, with 15 bases between. In germline, CDR1 is ENHRY, CDR2 SYGVKD. The CDR3 region is CAISEEGRGSQPQHF. In DNA form, the CDR3 reads TGTGCCATCAGTGAAGAGGGCAGGGGAAGTCAGCCCCAGCATTTT.

This chain connects TRBV6-6 to TRBJ2-6, with 9 bases lining up with TRBD1. Germline lookup yields CDR1 MNHNY and CDR2 SVGAGI (reference sequence). V was clipped by 4 bases and J by 4 bases; unmatched bases: 2. The CDR3 covers 15 residues. The CDR3 sequence: CASSWDRVGANVLTF. CDR3 in DNA: TGTGCCAGCAGTTGGGACAGGGTCGGGGCCAACGTCCTGACTTTC.

J is TRBJ2-3 and V is TRBV28; D is unclear. Germline assignment: CDR1 MDHEN and CDR2 SYDVKM. This CDR3 is built from 12 residues. The V gene lost 8 bases and the J gene lost 1 base, with 7 bases spanning the gap. The CDR3 bases are TGTGCCAGCGGCCGCGGCACAGATACGCAGTATTTT. This codes for CASGRGTDTQYF.

The rearrangement links TRBV7-9 to TRBJ2-1; 7 nucleotides line up with TRBD2. Germline V lookup: CDR1 SEHNR, CDR2 FQNEAQ (reference sequence). This CDR3 is built from 14 residues. With 1 base clipped from V and 7 bases from J, the junction kept 4 bases outside the gene matches. CDR3 in amino acids: CASSLGGSENEQFF. CDR3 in DNA: TGTGCCAGCAGCTTAGGCGGGAGCGAAAATGAGCAGTTCTTC.

The J gene is TRBJ2-1, the V gene TRBV9; TRBD2 might be the D (6 bases). Germline CDR1 and CDR2: SGDLS and YYNGEE. V gave up 4 bases and J gave up 3 bases, with 17 bases separating them. This CDR3 contains 16 residues. This CDR3 reads CASSPRLVSVYNEQFF. In DNA, the CDR3 is TGTGCCAGCAGCCCTCGACTAGTCTCGGTCTACAATGAGCAGTTCTTC.

This clone was detected only a few times. This rearrangement joins TRBV7-2 to TRBJ2-7, with D tentatively TRBD1 (5 bases). The CDR3 consists of 13 residues. Trimming removed 2 bases at V and 4 bases at J, with 9 bases between. Looked up from germline, CDR1 is SGHTA and CDR2 is FQGNSA. For the CDR3, the DNA is TGTGCCAGCAGCTTACAGGGTTGGTACGAGCAGTACTTC. Encoded protein: CASSLQGWYEQYF.

The genes are TRBV18 and TRBJ2-1, with D unresolved. Trimming shortened V by 6 bases and J by 5 bases, and 17 bases separated the two germline ends. The germline CDR1 and CDR2 sequences are KGHSH and LQKENI. The CDR3 is made up of 15 amino acids. The CDR3 bases are TGTGCCAGCTCGCGATCTGATTTGACCCACAATGAGCAGTTCTTC. Its translation: CASSRSDLTHNEQFF.

This clone was detected a few times. The rearrangement joins TRBV7-2 to TRBJ1-2; no firm D call. The length of the CDR3 is 15 residues. Trimming removed 2 bases at V and 2 bases at J, with 12 bases between. Germline assignment: CDR1 SGHTA and CDR2 FQGNSA. The CDR3 nucleotides are TGTGCCAGCAGCTTAACGGAGGGAGCCAACTATGGCTACACCTTC. It codes for CASSLTEGANYGYTF. Combining the CDR3 with reference TRBV7-2 and TRBJ1-2 gives the whole variable domain GAGVSQSPSNKVTEKGKDVELRCDPISGHTALYWYRQSLGQGLEFLIYFQGNSAPDKSGLPSDRFSAERTGGSVSTLTIQRTQQEDSAVYLCASSLTEGANYGYTFGSGTRLTVV.

The chain joins TRBV15 to TRBJ2-3; D is undetermined. V was trimmed by 1 base and J by 4 bases, leaving 9 bases between them. Germline values: CDR1 LNHNV, CDR2 YYDKDF (reference sequence). The CDR3 runs to 14 residues. The DNA of the CDR3 is TGTGCCACCAGCAGAGTCATAATGGCAGATACGCAGTATTTT. Its protein product is CATSRVIMADTQYF.

The chain is built from TRBV2 and TRBJ2-5, with a possible D match to TRBD1 (6 bases). Germline V CDR1 and CDR2: SNHLY, FYNNEI. There are 13 residues in the CDR3. The V end lost 8 bases, the J end lost 1 base, and 11 bases lay between the germline ends. The CDR3 DNA sequence: TGTGCCAGCGATACAGGGATCCAAGAGACCCAGTACTTC. Protein: CASDTGIQETQYF.

The chain joins TRBV7-6 to TRBJ1-2, with TRBD1 as a possible D gene (6 bases). Germline CDR1 reads SGHVS; CDR2 reads FNYEAQ. The CDR3 extends over 18 amino acids. V shed 5 bases and J shed 4 bases, with 26 bases lying between them. In DNA form, the CDR3 reads TGTGCCAGCAGCGGCCGTTCCCCCGGACAGACAATCCCCTATGGCTACACCTTC. Its protein is CASSGRSPGQTIPYGYTF.

The chain employs TRBV9 and TRBJ2-1; TRBD1 matches at 7 bases. The CDR3 has 14 amino acids. With V trimmed by 1 base and J by 8 bases, 6 bases remained unmatched. Looked up from germline, CDR1 is SGDLS and CDR2 is YYNGEE. The CDR3 nucleotides read TGTGCCAGCAGCGTATTGACAGGGAAAGATGAGCAGTTCTTC. Translation: CASSVLTGKDEQFF.